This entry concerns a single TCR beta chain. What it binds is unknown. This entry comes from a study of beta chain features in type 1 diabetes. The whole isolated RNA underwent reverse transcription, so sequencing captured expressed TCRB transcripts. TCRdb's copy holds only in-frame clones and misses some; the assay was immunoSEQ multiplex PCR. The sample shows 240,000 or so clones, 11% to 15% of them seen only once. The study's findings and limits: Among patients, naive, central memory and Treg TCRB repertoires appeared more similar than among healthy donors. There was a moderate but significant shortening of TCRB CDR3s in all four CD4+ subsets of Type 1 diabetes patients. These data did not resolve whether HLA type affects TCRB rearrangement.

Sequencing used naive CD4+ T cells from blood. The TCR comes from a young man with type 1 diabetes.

The CDR3 DNA follows: TGTGCCAGCAGTGAAACGACTAGAGAAGGAGAGACCCAGTACTTC. This translates into CASSETTREGETQYF. J is TRBJ2-5 and V is TRBV6-1; the D gene is possibly TRBD2 (6 bases). V lost 2 bases and J lost 4, with 14 bases in between. The CDR3 runs to 15 residues. Looked up from germline, CDR1 is MNHNS and CDR2 is SASEGT.